This is a list of T cell receptor beta chains from one sample in a study of T cell responses to AZD1222 COVID-19 vaccine. The data were produced by immunoSEQ multiplex PCR, yet TCRdb's version contains in-frame clones alone and is incomplete. This sample has hundreds of thousands of clones, with more than 85% found just once. This specimen consisted of peripheral blood, obtained on day 0 of MenACWY control vaccination. These receptors all stem from an adult in good health. Each CDR3 is given with its conserved first and last residue.

v_call	j_call	cdr3_aa
TRBV3-1/TRBV3-2	TRBJ2-7	CASSRGLAGAIREQYF
TRBV11-3	TRBJ2-5	CASSLGAGGLGGETQYF
TRBV12-2	TRBJ2-7	CASRPGTSGGKTNGYEQYF
TRBV4-3	TRBJ1-4	CASSQELREKLFF
TRBV5-4	TRBJ2-1	CASSADWGPYNEQFF
TRBV18	TRBJ1-2	CASSPKQGNYGYTF
TRBV5-1	TRBJ1-5	CASSLVSNQPQHF
TRBV6-5	TRBJ2-1	CASSYSMAGGPDEQFF
TRBV19	TRBJ1-1	CASSIPQANTEAFF
TRBV3-1/TRBV3-2	TRBJ1-5	CASAKETGPQHF
TRBV6-5	TRBJ1-2	CASRSNYGYTF
TRBV29-1	TRBJ1-2	CSVDQGGYTF
TRBV10-3	TRBJ2-1	CAIRDTTRQGAGEQFF
TRBV6-5	TRBJ1-2	CASSYSRDSWYGYTF
TRBV27	TRBJ1-4	CASSPARLLGGKLFF
TRBV5-6	TRBJ2-1	CASSLGGVGEQFF
TRBV11-2	TRBJ2-7	CASSWGQIVAEQYF
TRBV10-1	TRBJ1-5	CASNKTETNNQPQHF
TRBV27	TRBJ2-3	CASRRTSGITDTQYF
TRBV11-2	TRBJ1-4	CASSSAAGYSGKLFF
TRBV29-1	TRBJ2-7	CSVGGVYEQYF
TRBV30	TRBJ1-1	CAWTHGTEAFF
TRBV10-3	TRBJ1-1	CATKAGTNTEAFF
TRBV2	TRBJ1-1	CASRFEALDTEAFF
TRBV27	TRBJ1-6	CASSQRMQGAAYNSPLHF
TRBV2	TRBJ2-4	CASSEIGTLAKNIQYF
TRBV24-1	TRBJ2-2	CATGASGGTGELFF
TRBV5-1	TRBJ1-1	CASSLAGVVNTEAFF
TRBV2	TRBJ2-3	CASSEGGGVTDTQYF
TRBV10-1	TRBJ2-1	CASSGTSGADEQFF
TRBV12-3/TRBV12-4	TRBJ1-2	CASSFSYGYTF
TRBV5-6	TRBJ2-3	CASSLVSDTQYF
TRBV5-6	TRBJ1-1	CASSLGQKGAEAFF
TRBV7-2	TRBJ2-1	CASSLMRGSPYNEQFF
TRBV19	TRBJ1-5	CASTPEGGNNQPQHF
TRBV25-1	TRBJ2-7	CASRITGTYEQYF
TRBV5-1	TRBJ1-1	CASSPVVINTEAFF
TRBV19	TRBJ1-3	CASIRLPGVAGNTIYF
TRBV7-8	TRBJ1-5	CASSWGQGSNQPQHF
TRBV7-2	TRBJ2-1	CASRPGPGEDMNEQFF
TRBV19	TRBJ1-5	CASSNAARNQPQHF
TRBV5-4	TRBJ2-7	CASSLRQGSLYEQYF
TRBV5-1	TRBJ2-7	CASSLRTGGFEQYF
TRBV19	TRBJ1-5	CASSPPGAGPYQPQHF
TRBV7-2	TRBJ1-5	CASSPQGRNQPQHF
TRBV19	TRBJ1-5	CASSNGQGEQPQHF